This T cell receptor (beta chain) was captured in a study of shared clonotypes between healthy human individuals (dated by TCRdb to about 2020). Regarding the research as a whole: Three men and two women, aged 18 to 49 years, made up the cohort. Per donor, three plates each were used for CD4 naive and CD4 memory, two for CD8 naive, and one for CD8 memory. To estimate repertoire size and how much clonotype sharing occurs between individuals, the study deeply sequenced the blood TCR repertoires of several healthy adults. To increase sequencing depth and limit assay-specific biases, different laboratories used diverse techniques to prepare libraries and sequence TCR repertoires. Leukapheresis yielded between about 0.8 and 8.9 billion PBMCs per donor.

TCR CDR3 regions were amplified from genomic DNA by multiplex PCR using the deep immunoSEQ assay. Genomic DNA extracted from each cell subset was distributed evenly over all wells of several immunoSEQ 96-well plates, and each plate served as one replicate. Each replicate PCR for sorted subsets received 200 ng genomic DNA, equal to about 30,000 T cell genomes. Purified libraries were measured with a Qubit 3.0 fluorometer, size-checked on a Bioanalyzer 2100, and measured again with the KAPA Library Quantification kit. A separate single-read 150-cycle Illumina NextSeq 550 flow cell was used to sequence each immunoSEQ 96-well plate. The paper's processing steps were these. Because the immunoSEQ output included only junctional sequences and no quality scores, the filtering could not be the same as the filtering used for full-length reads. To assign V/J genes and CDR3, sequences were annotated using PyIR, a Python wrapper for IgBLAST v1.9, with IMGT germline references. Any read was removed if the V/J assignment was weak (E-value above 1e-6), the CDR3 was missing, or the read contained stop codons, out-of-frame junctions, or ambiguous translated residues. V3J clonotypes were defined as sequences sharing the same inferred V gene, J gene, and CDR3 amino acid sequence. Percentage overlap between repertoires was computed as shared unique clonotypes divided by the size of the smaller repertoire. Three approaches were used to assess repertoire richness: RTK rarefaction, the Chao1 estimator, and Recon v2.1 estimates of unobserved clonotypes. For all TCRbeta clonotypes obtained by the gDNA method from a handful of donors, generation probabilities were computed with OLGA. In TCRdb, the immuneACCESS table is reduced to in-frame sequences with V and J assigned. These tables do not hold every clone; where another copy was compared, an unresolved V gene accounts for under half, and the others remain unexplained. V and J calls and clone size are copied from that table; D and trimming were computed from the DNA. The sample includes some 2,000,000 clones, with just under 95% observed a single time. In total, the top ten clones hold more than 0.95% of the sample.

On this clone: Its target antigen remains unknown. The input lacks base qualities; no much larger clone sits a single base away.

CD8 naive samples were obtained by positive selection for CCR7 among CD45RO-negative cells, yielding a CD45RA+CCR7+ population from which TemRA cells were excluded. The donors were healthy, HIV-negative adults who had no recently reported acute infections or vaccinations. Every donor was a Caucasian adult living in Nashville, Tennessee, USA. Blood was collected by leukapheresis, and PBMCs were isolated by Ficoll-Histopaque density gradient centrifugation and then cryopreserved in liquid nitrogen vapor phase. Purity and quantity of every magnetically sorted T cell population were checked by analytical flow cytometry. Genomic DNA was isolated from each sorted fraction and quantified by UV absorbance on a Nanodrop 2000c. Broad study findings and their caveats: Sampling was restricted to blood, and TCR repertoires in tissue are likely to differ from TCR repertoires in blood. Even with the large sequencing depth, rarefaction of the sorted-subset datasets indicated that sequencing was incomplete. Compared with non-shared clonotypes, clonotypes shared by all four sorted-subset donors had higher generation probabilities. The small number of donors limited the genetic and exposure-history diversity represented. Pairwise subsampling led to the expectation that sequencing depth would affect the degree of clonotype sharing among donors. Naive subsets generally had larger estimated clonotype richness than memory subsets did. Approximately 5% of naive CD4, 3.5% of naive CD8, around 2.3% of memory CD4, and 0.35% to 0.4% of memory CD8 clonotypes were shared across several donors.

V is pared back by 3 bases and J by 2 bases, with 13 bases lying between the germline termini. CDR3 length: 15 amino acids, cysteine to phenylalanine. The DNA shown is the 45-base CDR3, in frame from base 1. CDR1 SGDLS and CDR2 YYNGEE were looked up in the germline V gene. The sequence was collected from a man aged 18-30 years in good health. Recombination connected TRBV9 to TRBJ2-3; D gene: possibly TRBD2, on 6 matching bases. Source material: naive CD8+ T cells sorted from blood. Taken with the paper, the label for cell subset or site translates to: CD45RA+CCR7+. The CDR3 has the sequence CASSARDLNTDTQYF. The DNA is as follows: TGTGCCAGCAGCGCGCGGGACTTAAACACAGATACGCAGTATTTT.